These 31 T cell receptor beta chains were sequenced from one sample in a study of OX40 agonist ivuxolimab in advanced cancers. Sequenced by immunoSEQ multiplex PCR; TCRdb stores in-frame clones only, minus some. The table records about 58,000 clones, around 93% of them present only once. Here the sequenced sample was CD4+ or CD8+ T cells sorted from blood, taken in a trial of the OX40 agonist ivuxolimab. These receptors all come from an adult with an advanced solid tumor such as melanoma, head and neck, liver or kidney cancer.

The chain uses TRBV19 and TRBJ1-1; D gene unclear. CDR1 and CDR2 (germline): LNHDA, SQIVND (reference sequence). Between the trimmed V and J ends, which lost 3 bases and 2 bases, there was a span of 7 bases. The CDR3 sequence is 13 residues long. The CDR3 region is CASSMSTNTEAFF. The CDR3 DNA follows: TGTGCCAGTAGTATGTCAACTAACACTGAAGCTTTCTTT.

This chain joins TRBV6-1 and TRBJ1-2, with a tentative D call TRBD1 (5 bases). V lost 6 bases to trimming and J lost 3 bases, with 11 bases between them. CDR1 is MNHNS, CDR2 SASEGT, per germline. The CDR3 has 13 amino acids. Here the CDR3 reads CASRAGTDYGYTF. In nucleotides, the CDR3 is TGTGCCAGCAGGGCCGGGACGGACTATGGCTACACCTTC.

V and J are TRBV9 and TRBJ2-5; D is possibly TRBD2 (5 bases). Germline CDR1 is SGDLS and CDR2 is YYNGEE. Deletions cut 9 bases from V and 1 base from J, with 13 bases between. This CDR3 has 13 amino acids. CDR3 residues: CATPTTAQETQYF. CDR3 nucleotide sequence: TGTGCCACTCCGACTACAGCCCAAGAGACCCAGTACTTC. The entire variable domain, with the rest obtained from reference TRBV9 and TRBJ2-5, is as follows: DSGVTQTPKHLITATGQRVTLRCSPRSGDLSVYWYQQSLDQGLQFLIQYYNGEERAKGNILERFSAQQFPDLHSELNLSSLELGDSALYFCATPTTAQETQYFGPGTRLLVL.

About this clone itself: At one end the junction does not follow the germline gene, possibly because of a read error. CDR3 nucleotides: TGTGCTAGCAGCCCGGGGGGGGAGCTCACAGATACGCAGTATTTT. Translating gives CASSPGGELTDTQYF. The rearrangement uses TRBV7-7 and TRBJ2-3; 8 positions agree with TRBD2. The CDR3 totals 15 residues. Per germline, CDR1 SSHAT and CDR2 FNYEAQ (reference sequence).

The J gene is TRBJ2-3, the V gene TRBV6-4, with D uncertain. Trimming cost V 6 bases and J 2 bases, with 9 bases left between them. Looked up from germline, CDR1 is MRHNA and CDR2 is SNTAGT. This CDR3 region has 13 residues. For the CDR3, the DNA is TGTGCCAGCAGCACAGAAATCACAGATACGCAGTATTTT. This codes for CASSTEITDTQYF.

The chain recombines TRBV7-8 with TRBJ2-3; TRBD2 aligns across 8 bases. The J segment lost 3 bases and the V segment lost 5 bases, leaving 10 bases of the junction unmatched. CDR3 length equals 16 residues. Germline V gives CDR1 SGHVS, CDR2 FQNEAQ. CDR3 amino acids: CASSPFAGRGTDTQYF. DNA of the CDR3: TGTGCCAGCAGCCCCTTCGCCGGGAGGGGGACAGATACGCAGTATTTT.

This chain uses TRBV10-3 with TRBJ2-3, with D unresolved. Germline CDR1 ENHRY, CDR2 SYGVKD. Trimming pared 4 bases from V and 1 base from J, leaving 9 bases between. The CDR3 consists of 14 residues. In nucleotides, the CDR3 is TGTGCCATCAGTGTCGACCCGGGCACAGATACGCAGTATTTT. It specifies CAISVDPGTDTQYF.

A word on this clone: Its ends do not fully match the called genes, so a read error is possible. The chain employs TRBV9 and TRBJ2-1; no clear D. The CDR3 consists of 15 residues. Germline lookup yields CDR1 SGDLS and CDR2 YYNGEE. As DNA, the CDR3 is TGTGCCGGCAGCGTAGGTTCAGGATCCTACAATGAGCAGTTCTTC. This sequence encodes CAGSVGSGSYNEQFF.

The rearrangement joins TRBV11-3 to TRBJ2-1, with a tentative D call TRBD2 (6 bases). The ends were cut back, 1 base at V and 4 bases at J, with 11 bases in the middle. Germline V lookup: CDR1 SGHNT, CDR2 YENEEA. The CDR3 consists of 15 residues. CDR3 protein: CASSLGLGGYNEQFF. CDR3 DNA: TGTGCCAGCAGCTTAGGCCTGGGGGGATACAATGAGCAGTTCTTC.

The chain carries TRBV28 and TRBJ1-5, with TRBD1 matching over 8 bases. The CDR3 contains 16 residues. The junction had 4 bases not matched to a gene; V was cut back by 3 bases and J by 0 bases. Germline CDR1 MDHEN, CDR2 SYDVKM. CDR3: CASSFQGAYSNQPQHF. The CDR3 bases are TGTGCCAGCAGTTTTCAGGGGGCATATAGCAATCAGCCCCAGCATTTT.

The chain recombines TRBV18 with TRBJ2-6; the D gene is possibly TRBD1 (5 bases). Germline V CDR1 and CDR2: KGHSH, LQKENI. V shed 10 bases and J shed 0 bases, with 7 bases lying between them. The CDR3 sequence is 13 residues long. CDR3 loop: CATRGSGANVLTF. The CDR3 DNA sequence: TGTGCCACAAGGGGCTCTGGGGCCAACGTCCTGACTTTC.

CDR3 DNA: TGTGCCAGCAGTTGGCCGGGGGGGACAGGGATAAACTATGGCTACACCTTC. Its translation is CASSWPGGTGINYGYTF. The rearrangement joins TRBV28 to TRBJ1-2; TRBD1 matches at 9 bases. CDR1 and CDR2 (germline): MDHEN, SYDVKM. V lost 4 bases and J lost 2; bases outside the gene matches: 11. The CDR3 has 17 amino acids.

This sequence joins TRBV5-5 and TRBJ1-2; D is uncertain. The V end lost 1 base, the J end lost 4 bases, and 8 bases lay between the germline ends. This CDR3 region has 13 residues. Per germline, CDR1 SGHKS and CDR2 YYEKEE (reference sequence). The CDR3 DNA reads TGTGCCAGCAGCTTGTCAGAGGTCTATGGCTACACCTTC. Encoded protein: CASSLSEVYGYTF.

The gene calls are TRBV5-4 and TRBJ2-1; 10 positions agree with TRBD1. This CDR3 has 16 residues. Unmatched junction bases numbered 11, after V lost 4 bases and J lost 7 bases. Germline CDR1 and CDR2: SGHNT and YYREEE (reference sequence). The CDR3 nucleotides read TGTGCCAGCAGCCGGCCGGGGACAGGGGCGGGTAATGAGCAGTTCTTC. Its translation is CASSRPGTGAGNEQFF.

The rearrangement links TRBV30 to TRBJ2-5, with a tentative D call TRBD2 (6 bases). The CDR3 loop spans 14 amino acids. V was shortened by 0 bases and J by 5 bases, with 13 bases between the two germline ends. Germline CDR1 and CDR2: GTSNPN and SVGIG (reference sequence). As DNA, the CDR3 is TGTGCCTGGAGTGTCAATGGCGGGGCTGAGACCCAGTACTTC. Encoded protein: CAWSVNGGAETQYF.

This rearrangement joins TRBV6-1 to TRBJ2-6; tentatively, D is TRBD1 (6 bases). V gave up 2 bases and J gave up 4 bases, with 9 bases separating them. The CDR3 runs to 15 residues. Germline lookup yields CDR1 MNHNS and CDR2 SASEGT. The CDR3 reads CASSEQGSGANVLTF. The DNA for the CDR3 is TGTGCCAGCAGTGAACAGGGGTCCGGGGCCAACGTCCTGACTTTC.

The rearrangement uses TRBV6-1 and TRBJ2-7, with D perhaps TRBD1 (6 bases). Germline loops: CDR1 MNHNS, CDR2 SASEGT. The CDR3 consists of 15 residues. Trimming removed 2 bases at V and 4 bases at J, with 15 bases between. This CDR3 is CASSESGQGLYEQYF. CDR3 in DNA: TGTGCCAGCAGTGAATCGGGGCAGGGGTTGTACGAGCAGTACTTC.

V is TRBV9 and J is TRBJ2-7; 9 positions match TRBD2. Trimming removed 0 bases from V and 2 bases from J; junction bases left unmatched: 12. The length of the CDR3 is 18 residues. Looked up from germline, CDR1 is SGDLS and CDR2 is YYNGEE. Here the CDR3 reads CASSVGVGGLATAYEQYF. The CDR3 nucleotides are TGTGCCAGCAGCGTAGGTGTGGGAGGACTAGCGACAGCCTACGAGCAGTACTTC.

The rearrangement links TRBV28 to TRBJ2-6; D not resolved. Trimming cost V 2 bases and J 3 bases, with 8 bases left between them. Germline CDR1 reads MDHEN; CDR2 reads SYDVKM. The CDR3 has 15 residues. The CDR3 region is CASSLPGDGANVLTF. DNA of the CDR3: TGTGCCAGCAGTTTACCGGGCGATGGGGCCAACGTCCTGACTTTC.

This clone was found a few times. This sequence joins TRBV28 and TRBJ2-2, with 9 bases that match TRBD1. The CDR3 consists of 17 residues. Trimming at V came to 7 bases and at J to 0 bases, leaving 9 bases not matched to a gene. From germline, CDR1 is MDHEN and CDR2 SYDVKM. CDR3 in DNA: TGTGCCAGCACCCCGGGACAGGGTCGTTCGAACACCGGGGAGCTGTTTTTT. This sequence encodes CASTPGQGRSNTGELFF.

This clone was picked up one time. This chain links TRBV7-8 with TRBJ2-5; D is possibly TRBD1 (6 bases). Germline V gene lookup returns CDR1 SGHVS and CDR2 FQNEAQ. V was pared by 5 bases and J by 0 bases, with 13 bases between. The CDR3 loop spans 15 amino acids. The CDR3 sequence: CASSDKGHHQETQYF. The DNA of the CDR3 is TGTGCCAGCAGCGATAAGGGACACCACCAAGAGACCCAGTACTTC.

J is TRBJ2-1 and V is TRBV5-5; 9 positions agree with TRBD2. Germline loops: CDR1 SGHKS, CDR2 YYEKEE (reference sequence). CDR3 length: 16 amino acids. Trimming cost V 0 bases and J 2 bases; bases outside gene matches: 3. The CDR3: CASSLGLAGTYNEQFF. The CDR3 DNA reads TGTGCCAGCAGCTTGGGGCTAGCGGGGACCTACAATGAGCAGTTCTTC.

This chain links TRBV4-3 with TRBJ1-2, with D tentatively TRBD1 (6 bases). The CDR3 loop spans 15 amino acids. The germline V and J ends were trimmed by 0 bases and 4 bases, with 12 bases remaining between them. Germline CDR1 LGHNA, CDR2 YSLEER. CDR3 sequence reads: CASSQEGTGIYGYTF. DNA of the CDR3: TGCGCCAGCAGCCAAGAAGGAACAGGGATCTATGGCTACACCTTC.

V and J are TRBV18 and TRBJ2-5, with D possibly matching TRBD2 (5 bases). CDR1 and CDR2 (germline): KGHSH, LQKENI. The ends were cut back, 3 bases at V and 5 bases at J, with 16 bases in the middle. This CDR3 is built from 15 residues. This chain's CDR3 is CASSPDVGDYETQYF. The CDR3 DNA reads TGTGCCAGCTCACCGGATGTCGGGGATTACGAGACCCAGTACTTC.

The rearrangement links TRBV5-1 to TRBJ2-1, with D perhaps TRBD1 or TRBD2 (6 bases each). Germline V gives CDR1 SGHRS, CDR2 YFSETQ. The V end lost 0 bases, the J end lost 2 bases, and 9 bases lay between the germline ends. The CDR3 consists of 15 residues. DNA of the CDR3: TGCGCCAGCAGCTTGGAGGGGGGACCCTACAATGAGCAGTTCTTC. The encoded protein is CASSLEGGPYNEQFF.

The chain combines TRBV9 with TRBJ2-3; 7 bases align to TRBD1. The CDR3 spans 16 residues. V lost 2 bases to trimming and J lost 0 bases; unmatched junction nucleotides: 6. Looked up from germline, CDR1 is SGDLS and CDR2 is YYNGEE. The CDR3 region is CASSVQRQGSTDTQYF. CDR3 bases: TGTGCCAGCAGCGTCCAGAGACAGGGTAGCACAGATACGCAGTATTTT.

This clone was detected a few times. The rearrangement uses TRBV2 and TRBJ1-1; D is unresolved. V was cut by 5 bases and J by 3 bases, with 7 bases left in between. CDR1 and CDR2 (germline): SNHLY, FYNNEI. The CDR3 sequence is 12 residues long. CDR3 in amino acids: CASSPQYTEAFF. In DNA form, the CDR3 reads TGTGCCAGCAGTCCACAATACACTGAAGCTTTCTTT.

In DNA, the CDR3 is TGTGCCATCAGTGTCGGAGACAGGGAGCAGTTCTTC. This gives the protein CAISVGDREQFF. The chain uses TRBV10-3 and TRBJ2-1; a weak D match, TRBD1 (6 bases). The CDR3 extends over 12 amino acids. In germline, CDR1 is ENHRY, CDR2 SYGVKD. The V end was cut by 4 bases, the J end by 10 bases, with 11 bases between.

J is TRBJ1-5 and V is TRBV30, with 11 bases identical to TRBD1. Trimming took 2 bases from V and 10 from J; bases not matched to a gene: 10. Germline lookup yields CDR1 GTSNPN and CDR2 SVGIG (reference sequence). This CDR3 region has 15 residues. CDR3 region: CAWSFGQGAGIPQHF. CDR3 bases: TGTGCCTGGAGTTTCGGACAGGGGGCCGGCATTCCCCAGCATTTT.

The chain has TRBV9 and TRBJ1-2, with D perhaps TRBD1 (5 bases). The CDR3 length is 14 residues. V was shortened by 8 bases and J by 2 bases, with 16 bases between the two germline ends. Looked up from germline, CDR1 is SGDLS and CDR2 is YYNGEE. The CDR3 spells CASTATGGNYGYTF. The CDR3 nucleotides read TGTGCCAGTACGGCCACCGGGGGAAACTATGGCTACACCTTC.

This sequence joins TRBV10-2 and TRBJ2-7; 15 bases agree with TRBD2. Germline CDR1 and CDR2: WSHSY and SAAADI. Trimming cost V 6 bases and J 0 bases; bases outside gene matches: 3. CDR3 length equals 16 residues. Written as DNA, the CDR3 is TGCGCCAGCAGGGGGACTAGCGGGGGGCACTCCTACGAGCAGTACTTC. The encoded protein is CASRGTSGGHSYEQYF.